This paragraph reports one TCR beta chain. Its antigen is not identified. This sample is part of a study of OX40 agonist ivuxolimab in advanced cancers. Looking at the study overall: Of the participants, about 40% had some prior anti-PD-1, anti-PD-L1 or anti-CTLA-4 therapy, which was allowed. The study reported partial responses in three patients: one hepatocellular carcinoma, two cutaneous melanoma. Regarding the study as a whole: Clones of CD4+ and CD8+ blood T cells grew by week 6 at doses of 0.1 to 3.0 mg/kg.

Assay used: immunoSEQ multiplex PCR; TCRdb lists only in-frame clones, some missing. The top ten clones hold about 5.8% of a sample with 92,000 or so clones, under 85% of them seen once. Losses at the gene ends were 5 bases for V and 6 bases for J; bases not matched to a gene: 12. Germline V gene data show CDR1 as SGHRS and CDR2 as YFSETQ. The CDR3 loop spans 16 amino acids. The receptor was derived from an adult with an advanced solid tumor such as melanoma, head and neck, liver or kidney cancer. The chain employs TRBV5-1 and TRBJ2-2, with 8 nucleotides matching TRBD2. Sequencing was performed on CD4+ or CD8+ T cells sorted from blood, taken in a trial of the OX40 agonist ivuxolimab. The CDR3 sequence: CASRVFPGGAPGELFF. CDR3 in DNA: TGCGCCAGCAGGGTCTTCCCCGGGGGGGCCCCCGGGGAGCTGTTTTTT.